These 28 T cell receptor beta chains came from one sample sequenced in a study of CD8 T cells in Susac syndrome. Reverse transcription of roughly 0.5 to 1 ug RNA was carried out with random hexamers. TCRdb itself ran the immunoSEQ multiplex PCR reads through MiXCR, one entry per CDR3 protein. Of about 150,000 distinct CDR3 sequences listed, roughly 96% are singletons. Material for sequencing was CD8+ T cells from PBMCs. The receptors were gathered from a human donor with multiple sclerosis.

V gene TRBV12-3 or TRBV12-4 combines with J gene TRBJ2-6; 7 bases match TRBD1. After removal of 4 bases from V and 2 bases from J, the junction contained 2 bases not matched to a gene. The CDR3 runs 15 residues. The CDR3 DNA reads TGTGCCAGCAGTTCCGACAGGGCTGGGGCCAACGTCCTGACTTTC. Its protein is CASSSDRAGANVLTF.

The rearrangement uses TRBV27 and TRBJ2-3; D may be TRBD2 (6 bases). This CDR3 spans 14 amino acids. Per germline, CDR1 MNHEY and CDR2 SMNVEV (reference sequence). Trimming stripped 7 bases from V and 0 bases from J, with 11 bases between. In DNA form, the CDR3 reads TGTGCCAGCAAATACGGGACTAGCACAGATACGCAGTATTTT. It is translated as CASKYGTSTDTQYF.

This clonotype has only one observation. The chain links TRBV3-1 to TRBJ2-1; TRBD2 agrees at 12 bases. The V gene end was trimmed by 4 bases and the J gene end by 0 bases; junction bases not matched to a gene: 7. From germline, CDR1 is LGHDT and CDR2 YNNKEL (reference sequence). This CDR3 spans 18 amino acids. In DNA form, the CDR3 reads TGTGCCAGCAGCCCCGGGACTAGCGGGTTGAGCTCCTACAATGAGCAGTTCTTC. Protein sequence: CASSPGTSGLSSYNEQFF.

CDR3 sequence reads: CASRASGGDTQYF. The CDR3 DNA reads as TGTGCCTCGAGGGCTAGCGGGGGAGATACGCAGTATTTT. This chain links TRBV30 with TRBJ2-3, with 10 bases aligning to TRBD2. CDR3 length: 13 residues. The ends lost 7 bases at V and 5 bases at J; junction bases unmatched: 6. Germline CDR1 is GTSNPN and CDR2 is SVGIG (reference sequence).

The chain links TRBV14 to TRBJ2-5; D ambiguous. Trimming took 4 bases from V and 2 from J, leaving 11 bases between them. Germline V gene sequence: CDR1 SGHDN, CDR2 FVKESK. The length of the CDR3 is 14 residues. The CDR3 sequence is CASSPYLDQETQYF. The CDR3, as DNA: TGTGCCAGCAGCCCCTATTTGGATCAAGAGACCCAGTACTTC.

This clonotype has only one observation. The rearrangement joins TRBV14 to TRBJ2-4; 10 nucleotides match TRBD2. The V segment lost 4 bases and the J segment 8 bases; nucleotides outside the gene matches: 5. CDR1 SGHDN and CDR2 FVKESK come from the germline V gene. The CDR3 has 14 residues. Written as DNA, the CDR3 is TGTGCCAGCAGCCCAAGGACTAGCGGTGACATTCAGTACTTC. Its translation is CASSPRTSGDIQYF.

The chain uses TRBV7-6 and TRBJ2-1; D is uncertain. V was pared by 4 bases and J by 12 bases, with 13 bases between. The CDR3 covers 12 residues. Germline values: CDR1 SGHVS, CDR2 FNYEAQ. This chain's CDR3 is CASSSDLVRQFF. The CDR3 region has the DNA TGTGCCAGCAGCTCCGATTTAGTGAGGCAGTTCTTC.

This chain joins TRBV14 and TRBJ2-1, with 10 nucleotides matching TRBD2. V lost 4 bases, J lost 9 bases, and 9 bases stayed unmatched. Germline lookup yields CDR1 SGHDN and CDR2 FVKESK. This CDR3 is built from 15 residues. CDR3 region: CASSPIAGGFGEQFF. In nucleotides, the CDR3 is TGTGCCAGCAGCCCAATAGCGGGGGGTTTCGGTGAGCAGTTCTTC. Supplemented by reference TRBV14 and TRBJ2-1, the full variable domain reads EAGVTQFPSHSVIEKGQTVTLRCDPISGHDNLYWYRRVMGKEIKFLLHFVKESKQDESGMPNNRFLAERTGGTYSTLKVQPAELEDSGVYFCASSPIAGGFGEQFFGPGTRLTVL.

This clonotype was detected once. The CDR3 region is CASSSNARNEQFF. CDR3 nucleotides: TGTGCCAGCAGCTCTAACGCAAGGAATGAGCAGTTCTTC. The rearrangement uses TRBV5-6 and TRBJ2-1; the D is unclear. Between the trimmed V and J ends, which lost 3 bases and 7 bases, there was a span of 11 bases. Germline values: CDR1 SGHDT, CDR2 YYEEEE. The CDR3 runs to 13 residues.

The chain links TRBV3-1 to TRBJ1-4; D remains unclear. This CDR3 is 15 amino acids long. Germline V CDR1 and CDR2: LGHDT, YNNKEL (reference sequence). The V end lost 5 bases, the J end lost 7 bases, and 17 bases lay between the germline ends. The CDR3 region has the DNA TGTGCCAGCAGCGGCACAGTTGGTCGGGGTGAAAAACTGTTTTTT. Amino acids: CASSGTVGRGEKLFF.

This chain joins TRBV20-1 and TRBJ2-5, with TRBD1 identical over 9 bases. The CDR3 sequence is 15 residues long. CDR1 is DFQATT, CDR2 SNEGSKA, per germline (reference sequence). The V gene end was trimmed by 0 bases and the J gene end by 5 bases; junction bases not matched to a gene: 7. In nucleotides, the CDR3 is TGCAGTGCTAGAGACCGGGACAGGGAATGGGAGACCCAGTACTTC. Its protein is CSARDRDREWETQYF.

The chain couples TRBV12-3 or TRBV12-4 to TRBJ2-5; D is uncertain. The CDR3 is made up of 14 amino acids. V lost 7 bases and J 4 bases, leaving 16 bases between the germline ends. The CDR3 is CASTLTVRRETQYF. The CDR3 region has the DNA TGTGCCAGCACCCTAACGGTTAGACGAGAGACCCAGTACTTC.

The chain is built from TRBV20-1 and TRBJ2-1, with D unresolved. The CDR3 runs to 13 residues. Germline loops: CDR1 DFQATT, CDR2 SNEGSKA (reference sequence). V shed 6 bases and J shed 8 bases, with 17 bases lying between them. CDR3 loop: CSARNWTVDEQFF. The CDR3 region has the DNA TGCAGTGCCCGTAATTGGACGGTGGATGAGCAGTTCTTC.

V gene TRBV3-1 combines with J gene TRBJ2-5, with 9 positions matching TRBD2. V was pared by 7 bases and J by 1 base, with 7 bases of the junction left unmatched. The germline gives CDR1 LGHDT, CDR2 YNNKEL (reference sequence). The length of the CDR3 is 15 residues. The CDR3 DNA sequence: TGTGCCAGCACAAAACTAGCGGGCCTCCAAGAGACCCAGTACTTC. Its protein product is CASTKLAGLQETQYF.

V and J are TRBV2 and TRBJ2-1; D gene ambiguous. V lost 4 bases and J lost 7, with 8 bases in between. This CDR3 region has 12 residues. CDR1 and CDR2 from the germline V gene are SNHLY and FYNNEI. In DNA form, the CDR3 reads TGTGCCAGCAGTGGAGTTGAAAATGAGCAGTTCTTC. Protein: CASSGVENEQFF.

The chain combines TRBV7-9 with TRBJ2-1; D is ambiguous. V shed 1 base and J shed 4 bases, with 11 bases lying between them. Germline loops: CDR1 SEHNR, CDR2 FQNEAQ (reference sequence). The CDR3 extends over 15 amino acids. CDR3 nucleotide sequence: TGTGCCAGCAGCTTAGGGTTGGCTATATACAATGAGCAGTTCTTC. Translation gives CASSLGLAIYNEQFF. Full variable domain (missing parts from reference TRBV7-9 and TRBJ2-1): DTGVSQNPRHKITKRGQNVTFRCDPISEHNRLYWYRQTLGQGPEFLTYFQNEAQLEKSRLLSDRFSAERPKGSFSTLEIQRTEQGDSAMYLCASSLGLAIYNEQFFGPGTRLTVL.

The CDR3 loop reads CATSRRDDGRETQYF. As DNA, the CDR3 is TGTGCCACCAGCAGACGGGACGACGGGCGGGAGACCCAGTACTTC. The chain uses TRBV15 and TRBJ2-5, with D perhaps being TRBD1 or TRBD2 (5 bases each). CDR3 length: 15 residues. Per the germline V gene, CDR1 is LNHNV and CDR2 is YYDKDF (reference sequence). Trimming removed 2 bases at V and 5 bases at J, with 15 bases between. Combining the CDR3 with reference TRBV15 and TRBJ2-5 gives the whole variable domain DAMVIQNPRYQVTQFGKPVTLSCSQTLNHNVMYWYQQKSSQAPKLLFHYYDKDFNNEADTPDNFQSRRPNTSFCFLDIRSPGLGDTAMYLCATSRRDDGRETQYFGPGTRLLVL.

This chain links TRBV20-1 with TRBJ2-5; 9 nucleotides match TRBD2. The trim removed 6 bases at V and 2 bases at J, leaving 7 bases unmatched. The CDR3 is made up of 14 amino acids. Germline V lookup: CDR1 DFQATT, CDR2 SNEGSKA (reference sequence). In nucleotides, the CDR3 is TGCAGTGCCAGCAGGCGGGGGGGTCAAGAGACCCAGTACTTC. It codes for CSASRRGGQETQYF.

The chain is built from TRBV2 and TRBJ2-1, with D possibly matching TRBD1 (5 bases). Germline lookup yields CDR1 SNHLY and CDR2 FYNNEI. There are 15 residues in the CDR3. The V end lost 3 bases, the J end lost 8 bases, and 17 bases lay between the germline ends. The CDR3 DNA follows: TGTGCCAGCAGTGAGTGGCAGGGCCCTCGGGATGAGCAGTTCTTC. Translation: CASSEWQGPRDEQFF.

The CDR3 DNA sequence: TGTGCCAGCAGTTCCAACTACGAGCAGTACTTC. It yields the protein CASSSNYEQYF. The chain is built from TRBV12-3 or TRBV12-4 and TRBJ2-7; D remains ambiguous. Trimming stripped 4 bases from V and 3 bases from J, with 4 bases between. The CDR3 sequence is 11 residues long.

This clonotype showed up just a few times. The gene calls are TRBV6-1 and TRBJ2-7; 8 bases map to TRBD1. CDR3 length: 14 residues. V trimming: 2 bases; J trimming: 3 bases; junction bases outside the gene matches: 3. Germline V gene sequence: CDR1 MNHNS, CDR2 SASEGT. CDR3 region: CASSETDRVYEQYV. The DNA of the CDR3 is TGTGCCAGCAGTGAAACGGACAGGGTCTACGAGCAGTACGTC.

For the CDR3, the DNA is TGTGCCAGCACGACAGGAAATCTCCAAGAGACCCAGTACTTC. Amino acids: CASTTGNLQETQYF. J is TRBJ2-5 and V is TRBV6-5, with a tentative D call TRBD1 (6 bases). With 7 bases removed from V and 1 base from J, the gap between germline ends came to 13 bases. Per the germline V gene, CDR1 is MNHEY and CDR2 is SVGAGI. The CDR3 is 14 amino acids.

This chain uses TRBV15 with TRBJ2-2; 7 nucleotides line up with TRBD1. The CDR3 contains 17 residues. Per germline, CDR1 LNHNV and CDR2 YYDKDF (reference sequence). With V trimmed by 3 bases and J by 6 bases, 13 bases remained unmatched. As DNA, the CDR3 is TGTGCCACCAGCAGCCGGACTCGACAGGGATATGCCGGGGAGCTGTTTTTT. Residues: CATSSRTRQGYAGELFF.

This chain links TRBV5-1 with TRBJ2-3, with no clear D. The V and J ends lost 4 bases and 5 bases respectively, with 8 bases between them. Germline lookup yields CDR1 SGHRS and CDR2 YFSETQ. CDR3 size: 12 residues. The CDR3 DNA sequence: TGCGCCAGCAGCCATGAAGTAGATACGCAGTATTTT. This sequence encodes CASSHEVDTQYF.

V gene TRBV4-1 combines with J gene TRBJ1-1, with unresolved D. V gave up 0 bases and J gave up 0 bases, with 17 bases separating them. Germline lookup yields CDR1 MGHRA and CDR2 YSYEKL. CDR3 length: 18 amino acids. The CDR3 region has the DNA TGCGCCAGCAGCCAAGATATCTCCCAGGACCTCATGAACACTGAAGCTTTCTTT. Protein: CASSQDISQDLMNTEAFF.

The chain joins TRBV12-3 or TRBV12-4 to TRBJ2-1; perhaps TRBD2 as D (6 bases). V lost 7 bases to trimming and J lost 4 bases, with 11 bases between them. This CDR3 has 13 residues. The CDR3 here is CASTLAGYNEQFF. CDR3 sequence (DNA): TGTGCCAGCACACTTGCGGGGTACAATGAGCAGTTCTTC.

For the CDR3, the DNA is TGTGCCAGCAGTCTACTAGCGGGGCCCTACGAGCAGTACTTC. It encodes CASSLLAGPYEQYF. The rearrangement uses TRBV12-3 or TRBV12-4 and TRBJ2-7; 10 nucleotides match TRBD2. With V trimmed by 5 bases and J by 2 bases, 3 bases remained unmatched. The CDR3 contains 14 residues.

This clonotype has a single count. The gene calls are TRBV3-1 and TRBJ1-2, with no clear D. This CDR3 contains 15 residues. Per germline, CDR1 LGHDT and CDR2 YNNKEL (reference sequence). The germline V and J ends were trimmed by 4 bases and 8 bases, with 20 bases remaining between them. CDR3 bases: TGTGCCAGCAGCCCGCATAATTCCGGGGTGGGCGGCTACACCTTC. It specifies CASSPHNSGVGGYTF.